The rows below give T cell receptor beta chains drawn from one sample of a study of blood T cell repertoires in COVID-19. Libraries were prepared by immunoSEQ multiplex PCR; TCRdb keeps only in-frame clonotypes and omits some of them. This sample carries more than 200,000 clones, around 90% of them seen once, and the ten largest clones take about 6%. The sample consisted of PBMCs or T cells enriched from blood (not recorded which). These receptors were taken from a woman aged 25 to 39 with acute COVID-19. Both conserved end residues are part of each CDR3. Fields, in order: CDR3 length, clone size, V gene, D gene, J gene, CDR3 DNA, CDR3 protein. The D gene is left open where the match is weak. The size of a clone is reported for some rows only, either as once, few or many, or as a class for expanded clones.

14	NA	TRBV5-1	TRBD2	TRBJ2-2	TGCGCCAGCAGTCCTAGCGGGAGTACCGGGGAGCTGTTTTTT	CASSPSGSTGELFF
13	NA	TRBV28	TRBD1	TRBJ1-2	TGTGCCAGCACCGAGACAGGGAACTATGGCTACACCTTC	CASTETGNYGYTF
12	NA	TRBV28	NA	TRBJ1-2	TGTGCCAGCAGTTTAATACAGTTGGTTTACACCTTC	CASSLIQLVYTF
14	NA	TRBV18	TRBD1	TRBJ1-5	TGTGCCAGCTCCCACGACAGGGGACGACAGCCCCAGCATTTT	CASSHDRGRQPQHF
16	NA	TRBV5-8	NA	TRBJ2-1	TGTGCCAGCAGCTCCGAAGGGGCCCCCCGCTACAATGAGCAGTTCTTC	CASSSEGAPRYNEQFF
15	NA	TRBV28	NA	TRBJ2-7	TGTGCCAGCAGTTTGAGTGACAACGGGGTGTACGAGCAGTACTTC	CASSLSDNGVYEQYF
15	NA	TRBV5-4	TRBD1	TRBJ1-4	TGTGCCAGCAGCCTTCCGGGACTAGGGGGCGAAAAACTGTTTTTT	CASSLPGLGGEKLFF
16	few	TRBV7-2	TRBD1	TRBJ1-4	TGTGCCAGCGGGAGGGGATTGGGGACAGGGAATGAAAAACTGTTTTTT	CASGRGLGTGNEKLFF
13	NA	TRBV5-6	TRBD1	TRBJ1-6	TGTGCCAGCCGGGACAGCCGAAATTCACCCCTCCACTTT	CASRDSRNSPLHF
13	NA	TRBV5-1	NA	TRBJ1-2	TGCGCCAGCAGCTTGGTCACTAACTATGGCTACACCTTC	CASSLVTNYGYTF
12	NA	TRBV25-1	TRBD1	TRBJ1-2	TGTGCCAGCCGGGGACAGGGTGGTGGCTACACCTTC	CASRGQGGGYTF
14	NA	TRBV30	TRBD1	TRBJ1-5	TGTGCCTGGAGTGGGACCCAGGGGGCTCAGCCCCAGCATTTT	CAWSGTQGAQPQHF
17	NA	TRBV6-2/TRBV6-3	TRBD2	TRBJ2-3	TGTGCCAGCAGTTCCCTCACTAGCGGGGGAAGCACAGATACGCAGTATTTT	CASSSLTSGGSTDTQYF
15	NA	TRBV27	NA	TRBJ2-3	TGTGCCAGCAGTTTCAGGGGATTGTACACAGATACGCAGTATTTT	CASSFRGLYTDTQYF
15	NA	TRBV6-5	TRBD1	TRBJ1-4	TGTGCCAGCAGTTCGACGACAGGGCCTAATGAAAAACTGTTTTTT	CASSSTTGPNEKLFF
13	NA	TRBV27	NA	TRBJ1-2	TGTGCCAGCAGGACTTTTGGTGACTATGGCTACACCTTC	CASRTFGDYGYTF
15	NA	TRBV5-4	TRBD2	TRBJ2-7	TGTGCCAGCAGCCTGACTAGCGGGAGGCCCTACGAGCAGTACTTC	CASSLTSGRPYEQYF
13	NA	TRBV30	NA	TRBJ2-7	TGTGCCTGGAGTGCGAATTCAGGGTACGAGCAGTACTTC	CAWSANSGYEQYF
18	NA	TRBV6-2/TRBV6-3	TRBD1	TRBJ2-7	TGTGCCAGCAGTTACTCTCCCCCTTTCGGGACAGGGGACCACGAGCAGTACTTC	CASSYSPPFGTGDHEQYF
13	once	TRBV10-3	TRBD2	TRBJ2-1	TGTGCCACAGCTCGCGGGAGCCGACATGAGCAGTTCTTC	CATARGSRHEQFF
16	few	TRBV5-6	NA	TRBJ2-7	TGTGCCAGCAGCTTGGTGGGTCGGGGTCCTACCTACGAGCAGTACTTC	CASSLVGRGPTYEQYF
11	few	TRBV20-1	TRBD1	TRBJ1-1	TGCAGCGCAGGGGGTGCTCAAGAAGCTTTCTTT	CSAGGAQEAFF
13	NA	TRBV5-1	NA	TRBJ2-7	TGCGCCAGCAGCGTTATAGCGGAGGGCGAGCAGTACTTC	CASSVIAEGEQYF
18	NA	TRBV5-1	TRBD2	TRBJ2-7	TGCGCCAGCAGCTCGATGACTAGCGGGGGATATGATAGGGACGAGCAGTACTTC	CASSSMTSGGYDRDEQYF